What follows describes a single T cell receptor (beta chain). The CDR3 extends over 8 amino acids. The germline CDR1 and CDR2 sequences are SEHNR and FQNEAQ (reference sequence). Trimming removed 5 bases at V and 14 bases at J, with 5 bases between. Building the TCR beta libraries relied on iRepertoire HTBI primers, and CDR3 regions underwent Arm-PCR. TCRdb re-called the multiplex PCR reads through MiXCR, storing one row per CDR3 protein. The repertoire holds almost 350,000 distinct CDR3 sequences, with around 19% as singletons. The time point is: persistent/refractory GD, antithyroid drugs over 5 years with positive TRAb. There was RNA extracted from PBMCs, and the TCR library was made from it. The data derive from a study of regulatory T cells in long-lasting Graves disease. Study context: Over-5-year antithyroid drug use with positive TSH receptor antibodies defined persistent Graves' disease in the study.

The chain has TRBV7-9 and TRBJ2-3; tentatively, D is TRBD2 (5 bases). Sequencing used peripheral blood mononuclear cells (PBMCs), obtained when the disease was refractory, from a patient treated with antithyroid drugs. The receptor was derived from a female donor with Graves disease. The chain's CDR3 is CASSRGYF. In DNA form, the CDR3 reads TGTGCCAGCAGCCGGGGGTATTTT.